This is a list of T cell receptor beta chains from one sample in a study of long-term antiretroviral therapy in people with HIV. Clones were sequenced by immunoSEQ multiplex PCR, and TCRdb holds only the in-frame ones, with some missing. The repertoire holds around 20,000 clones, with about 78% as singletons. Sample: unsorted PBMCs, taken 2.9 years after starting antiretroviral therapy. The receptors were gathered from a young woman with HIV. Both conserved end residues are part of each CDR3. D genes are given only for firm matches. Clone sizes are given selectively: once, few, many, or a class where the clone is expanded.

clone size | J gene | D gene | V gene | CDR3 length | CDR3 protein | CDR3 DNA
- | TRBJ2-1 | TRBD2 | TRBV7-3 | 14 | CASSDRTRGDEQFF | TGTGCCAGCAGCGATCGGACTAGGGGCGATGAGCAGTTCTTC
once | TRBJ2-5 | - | TRBV18 | 14 | CASSQRQGGETQYF | TGTGCCAGCTCACAGCGACAGGGAGGGGAGACCCAGTACTTC
- | TRBJ2-4 | - | TRBV6-1 | 13 | CASSGRRGNIQYF | TGTGCCAGCAGTGGGAGACGAGGGAACATTCAGTACTTC
- | TRBJ2-3 | TRBD2 | TRBV2 | 15 | CASSASGGAVDTQYF | TGTGCCAGCAGTGCTAGCGGGGGGGCTGTAGATACGCAGTATTTT
- | TRBJ2-3 | - | TRBV10-2 | 14 | CASSEILTTDTQYF | TGCGCCAGCAGTGAGATATTAACCACAGATACGCAGTATTTT
- | TRBJ2-3 | - | TRBV5-1 | 16 | CASSPTGGGGTDTQYF | TGCGCCAGCAGCCCCACAGGGGGGGGCGGCACAGATACGCAGTATTTT
- | TRBJ2-7 | - | TRBV29-1 | 15 | CSVGDSWGPDYEQYF | TGCAGCGTTGGCGACAGTTGGGGTCCAGACTACGAGCAGTACTTC
- | TRBJ1-5 | - | TRBV2 | 15 | CASKKTAESNQPQHF | TGTGCCAGCAAAAAGACAGCCGAGAGCAATCAGCCCCAGCATTTT
- | TRBJ2-3 | - | TRBV2 | 13 | CASSVRETDTQYF | TGTGCCAGCAGTGTACGGGAAACAGATACGCAGTATTTT
- | TRBJ1-6 | - | TRBV11-2 | 15 | CASSDRRGQQSPLHF | TGTGCCAGCAGCGATCGACGGGGCCAGCAGTCACCCCTCCACTTT
- | TRBJ2-7 | - | TRBV30 | 10 | CAWTGQRIYF | TGTGCCTGGACCGGCCAGCGGATTTATTTC
few | TRBJ2-3 | TRBD2 | TRBV5-6 | 14 | CASSWGGTTDTQYF | TGTGCCAGCAGTTGGGGGGGTACCACAGATACGCAGTATTTT
once | TRBJ2-7 | - | TRBV5-6 | 15 | CASSLFSIGNYEQYF | TGTGCCAGCAGCTTGTTTTCGATTGGGAACTACGAGCAGTACTTC
- | TRBJ1-2 | TRBD1 | TRBV11-2 | 14 | CASSLIDRGIGYTF | TGTGCCAGCAGCTTAATAGACAGGGGAATTGGCTACACCTTC
- | TRBJ1-2 | TRBD1 | TRBV7-9 | 16 | CASSSWGQGANYGYTF | TGTGCCAGCAGCTCCTGGGGCCAGGGGGCCAACTATGGCTACACCTTC
- | TRBJ1-2 | TRBD1 | TRBV6-1 | 14 | CASSETGQGGGYTF | TGTGCCAGCAGCGAAACCGGACAGGGCGGCGGCTACACCTTC
- | TRBJ1-2 | - | TRBV28 | 12 | CAGGRGSSGYTF | TGTGCCGGGGGGAGGGGATCGAGCGGCTACACCTTC
- | TRBJ1-2 | TRBD1 | TRBV5-5 | 14 | CASSMGTATYGYTF | TGTGCCAGCAGCATGGGGACAGCCACTTATGGCTACACCTTC
- | TRBJ2-3 | - | TRBV5-4 | 13 | CASSSDSTDTQYF | TGTGCCAGCAGCTCCGACTCAACAGATACGCAGTATTTT
- | TRBJ1-4 | - | TRBV4-1 | 15 | CASSQSGLSGEKLFF | TGCGCCAGCAGCCAGTCGGGACTCAGTGGTGAAAAACTGTTTTTT
- | TRBJ2-1 | TRBD2 | TRBV19 | 17 | CASSTNYLAGGYNEQFF | TGTGCCAGTAGTACCAACTACCTAGCGGGGGGTTACAATGAGCAGTTCTTC
- | TRBJ1-1 | TRBD1 | TRBV19 | 17 | CASRTGQATPLNTEAFF | TGTGCCAGTAGGACCGGACAGGCGACGCCCCTGAACACTGAAGCTTTCTTT
- | TRBJ2-5 | TRBD2 | TRBV11-2 | 16 | CASSLVISGGGETQYF | TGTGCCAGCAGCTTAGTAATTAGCGGGGGGGGAGAGACCCAGTACTTC
- | TRBJ2-3 | - | TRBV2 | 15 | CASDTTALGTDTQYF | TGTGCCAGCGACACAACCGCACTAGGCACAGATACGCAGTATTTT
once | TRBJ2-1 | - | TRBV7-8 | 14 | CASRTTGNYNEQFF | TGTGCCAGCAGGACGACAGGAAACTACAATGAGCAGTTCTTC
- | TRBJ1-2 | - | TRBV30 | 12 | CAWGGRTGGYTF | TGTGCCTGGGGGGGTCGAACGGGGGGCTACACCTTC
- | TRBJ1-5 | - | TRBV19 | 16 | CASSRLGVGGNQPQHF | TGTGCCAGTAGTAGGCTGGGAGTCGGCGGCAATCAGCCCCAGCATTTT
- | TRBJ1-1 | - | TRBV10-3 | 16 | CAISESGGSSNTEAFF | TGTGCCATCAGTGAGTCCGGAGGCAGTTCGAACACTGAAGCTTTCTTT
- | TRBJ1-1 | - | TRBV5-4 | 15 | CASSFTNQRTDRAFF | TGTGCCAGCAGCTTCACCAACCAACGGACAGATCGCGCTTTCTTT